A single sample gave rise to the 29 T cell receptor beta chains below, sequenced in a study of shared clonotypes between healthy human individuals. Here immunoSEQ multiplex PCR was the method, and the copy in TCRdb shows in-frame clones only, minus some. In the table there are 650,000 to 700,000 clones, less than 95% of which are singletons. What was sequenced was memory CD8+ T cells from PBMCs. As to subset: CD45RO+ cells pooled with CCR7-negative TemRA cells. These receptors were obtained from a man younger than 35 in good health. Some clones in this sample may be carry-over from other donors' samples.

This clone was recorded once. As DNA, the CDR3 is TGTGCCAGCAGCTTATCTGCACTAGCGGTACTCTCCTACGAGCAGTACTTC. This gives the protein CASSLSALAVLSYEQYF. The rearrangement joins TRBV7-9 to TRBJ2-7; 8 nucleotides align to TRBD2. Germline V lookup: CDR1 SEHNR, CDR2 FQNEAQ (reference sequence). With 2 bases clipped from V and 0 bases from J, the junction kept 9 bases outside the gene matches. This CDR3 comprises 17 residues.

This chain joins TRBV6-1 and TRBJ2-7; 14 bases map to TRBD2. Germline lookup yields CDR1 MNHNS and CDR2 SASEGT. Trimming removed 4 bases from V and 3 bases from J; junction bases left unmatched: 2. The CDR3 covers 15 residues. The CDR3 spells CASSAGTSGSYEQYF. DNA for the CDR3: TGTGCCAGCAGTGCGGGGACTAGCGGGAGCTACGAGCAGTACTTC.

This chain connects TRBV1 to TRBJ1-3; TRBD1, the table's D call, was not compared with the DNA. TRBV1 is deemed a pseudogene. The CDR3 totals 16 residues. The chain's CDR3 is CTSSRETGLSGNTIYF. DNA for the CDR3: TGCACCAGCAGCCGGGAGACAGGTCTCTCTGGAAACACCATATATTTT.

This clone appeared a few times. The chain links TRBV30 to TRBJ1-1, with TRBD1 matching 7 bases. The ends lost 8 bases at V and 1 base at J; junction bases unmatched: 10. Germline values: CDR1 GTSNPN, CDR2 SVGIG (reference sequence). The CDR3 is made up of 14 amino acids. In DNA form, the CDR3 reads TGTGCCGGGACAGTGGGACATACGAACACTGAAGCTTTCTTT. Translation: CAGTVGHTNTEAFF.

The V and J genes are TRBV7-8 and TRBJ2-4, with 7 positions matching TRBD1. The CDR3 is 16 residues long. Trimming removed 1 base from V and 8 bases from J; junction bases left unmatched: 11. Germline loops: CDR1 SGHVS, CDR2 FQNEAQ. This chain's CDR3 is CASSLVSRQTGHIQYF. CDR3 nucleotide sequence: TGTGCCAGCAGCTTAGTTTCGCGCCAGACAGGGCACATTCAGTACTTC.

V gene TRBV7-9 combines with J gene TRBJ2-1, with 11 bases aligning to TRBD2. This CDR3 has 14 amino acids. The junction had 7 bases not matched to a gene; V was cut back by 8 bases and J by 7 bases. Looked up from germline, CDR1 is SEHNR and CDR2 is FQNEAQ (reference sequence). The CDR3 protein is CASQGLAEWNEQFF. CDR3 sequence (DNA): TGTGCCAGCCAGGGACTAGCGGAGTGGAATGAGCAGTTCTTC.

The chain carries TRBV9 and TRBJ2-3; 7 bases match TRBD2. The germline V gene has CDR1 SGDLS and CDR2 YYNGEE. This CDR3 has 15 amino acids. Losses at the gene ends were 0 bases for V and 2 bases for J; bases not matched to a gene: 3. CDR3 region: CASSVGGRTTDTQYF. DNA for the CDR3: TGTGCCAGCAGCGTAGGCGGGAGAACCACAGATACGCAGTATTTT.

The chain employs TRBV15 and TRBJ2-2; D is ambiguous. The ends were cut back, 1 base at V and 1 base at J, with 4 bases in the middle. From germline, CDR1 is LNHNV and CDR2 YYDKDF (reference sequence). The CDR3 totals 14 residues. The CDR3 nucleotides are TGTGCCACCAGCAGAGTTAGGAACACCGGGGAGCTGTTTTTT. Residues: CATSRVRNTGELFF.

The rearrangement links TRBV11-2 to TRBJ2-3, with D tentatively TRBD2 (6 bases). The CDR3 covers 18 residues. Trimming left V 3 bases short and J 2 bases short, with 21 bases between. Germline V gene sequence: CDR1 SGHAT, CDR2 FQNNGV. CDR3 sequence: CASSFPRPRDFLTDTQYF. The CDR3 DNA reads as TGTGCCAGCAGCTTCCCCAGACCCCGGGACTTCCTCACAGATACGCAGTATTTT.

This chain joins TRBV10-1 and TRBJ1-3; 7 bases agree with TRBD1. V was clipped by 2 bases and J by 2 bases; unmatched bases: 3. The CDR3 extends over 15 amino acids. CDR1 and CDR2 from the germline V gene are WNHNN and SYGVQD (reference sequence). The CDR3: CASSEGTATGNTIYF. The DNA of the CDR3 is TGCGCCAGCAGTGAGGGGACAGCGACTGGAAACACCATATATTTT.

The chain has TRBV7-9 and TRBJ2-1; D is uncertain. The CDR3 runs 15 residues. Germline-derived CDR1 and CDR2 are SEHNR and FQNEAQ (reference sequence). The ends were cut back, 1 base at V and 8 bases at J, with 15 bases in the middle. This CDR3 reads CASSLEYLEVDEQFF. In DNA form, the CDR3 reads TGTGCCAGCAGCTTAGAGTACCTCGAGGTGGATGAGCAGTTCTTC.

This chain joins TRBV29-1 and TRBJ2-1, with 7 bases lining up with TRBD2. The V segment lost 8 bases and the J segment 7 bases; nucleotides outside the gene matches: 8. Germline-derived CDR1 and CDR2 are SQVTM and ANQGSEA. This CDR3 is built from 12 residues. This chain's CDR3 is CSSSWGGNEQFF. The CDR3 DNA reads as TGCAGCTCCTCCTGGGGGGGAAATGAGCAGTTCTTC.

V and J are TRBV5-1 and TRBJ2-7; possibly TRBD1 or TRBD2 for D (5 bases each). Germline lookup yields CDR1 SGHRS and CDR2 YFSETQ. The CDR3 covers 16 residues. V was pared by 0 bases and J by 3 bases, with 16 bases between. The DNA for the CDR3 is TGCGCCAGCAGCTTGGTACCCAGGGACCCCTACTACGAGCAGTACTTC. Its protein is CASSLVPRDPYYEQYF.

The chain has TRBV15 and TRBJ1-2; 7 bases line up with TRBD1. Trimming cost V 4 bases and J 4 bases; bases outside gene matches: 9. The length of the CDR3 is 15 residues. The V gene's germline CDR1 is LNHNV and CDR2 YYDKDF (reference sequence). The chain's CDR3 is CATSTRDSVFYGYTF. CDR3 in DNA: TGTGCCACCAGCACCCGGGACAGTGTCTTCTATGGCTACACCTTC.

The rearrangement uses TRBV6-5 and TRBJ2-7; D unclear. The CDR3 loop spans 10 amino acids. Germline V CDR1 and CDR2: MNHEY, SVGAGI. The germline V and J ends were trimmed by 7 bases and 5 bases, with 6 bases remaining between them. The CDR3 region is CASKVDEQYF. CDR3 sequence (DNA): TGTGCCAGCAAAGTGGACGAGCAGTACTTC.

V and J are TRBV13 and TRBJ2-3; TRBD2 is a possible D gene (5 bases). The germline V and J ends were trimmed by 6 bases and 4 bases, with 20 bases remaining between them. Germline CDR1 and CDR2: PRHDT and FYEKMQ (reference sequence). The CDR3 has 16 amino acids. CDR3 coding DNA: TGTGCCAGCAGGGCCCTTAGCGCCGGTTCCTCAGATACGCAGTATTTT. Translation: CASRALSAGSSDTQYF.

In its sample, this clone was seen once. As DNA, the CDR3 is TGTGCCAGCAGCGAGGGAACAGGGGAGGTGGATGAAAAACTGTTTTTT. Protein product: CASSEGTGEVDEKLFF. The chain is built from TRBV9 and TRBJ1-4; 7 bases agree with TRBD1. CDR1 and CDR2 (germline): SGDLS, YYNGEE. The CDR3 is 16 amino acids. V lost 3 bases to trimming and J lost 6 bases; unmatched junction nucleotides: 11.

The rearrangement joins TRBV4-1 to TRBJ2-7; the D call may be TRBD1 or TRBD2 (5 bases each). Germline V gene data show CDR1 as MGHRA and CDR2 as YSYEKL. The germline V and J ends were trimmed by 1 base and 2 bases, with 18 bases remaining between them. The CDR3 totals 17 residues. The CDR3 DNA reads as TGCGCCAGCAGCCAAGTTGAGGGGCCGAATGTGGCCTACGAGCAGTACTTC. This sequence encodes CASSQVEGPNVAYEQYF.

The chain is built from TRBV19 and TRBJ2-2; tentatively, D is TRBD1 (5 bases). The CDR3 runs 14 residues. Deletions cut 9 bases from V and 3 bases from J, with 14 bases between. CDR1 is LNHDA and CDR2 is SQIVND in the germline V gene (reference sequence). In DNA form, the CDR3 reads TGTGCCAGCTGCGGACAAGTATACACCGGGGAGCTGTTTTTT. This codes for CASCGQVYTGELFF.

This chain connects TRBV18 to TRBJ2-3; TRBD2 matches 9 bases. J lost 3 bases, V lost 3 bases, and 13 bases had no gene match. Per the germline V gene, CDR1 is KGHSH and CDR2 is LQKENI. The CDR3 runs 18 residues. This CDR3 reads CASSPASGIFPSTDTQYF. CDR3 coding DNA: TGTGCCAGCTCACCGGCTAGCGGGATCTTTCCGTCGACAGATACGCAGTATTTT. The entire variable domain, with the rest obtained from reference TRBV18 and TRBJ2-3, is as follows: NAGVMQNPRHLVRRRGQEARLRCSPMKGHSHVYWYRQLPEEGLKFMVYLQKENIIDESGMPKERFSAEFPKEGPSILRIQQVVRGDSAAYFCASSPASGIFPSTDTQYFGPGTRLTVL.

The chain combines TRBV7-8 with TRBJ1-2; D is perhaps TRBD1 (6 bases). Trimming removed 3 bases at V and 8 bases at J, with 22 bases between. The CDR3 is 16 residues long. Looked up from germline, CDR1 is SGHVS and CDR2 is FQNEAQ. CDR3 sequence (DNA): TGTGCCAGCAGCTTCCTCCGGACAGAGTCCCCCTACGGCTACACCTTC. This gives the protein CASSFLRTESPYGYTF.

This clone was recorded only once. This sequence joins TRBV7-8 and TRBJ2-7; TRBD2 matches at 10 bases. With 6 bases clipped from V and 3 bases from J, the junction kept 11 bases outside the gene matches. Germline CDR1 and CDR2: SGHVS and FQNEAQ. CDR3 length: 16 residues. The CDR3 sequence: CASSPRAGTSDYEQYF. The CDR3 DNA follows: TGTGCCAGCAGTCCTAGAGCCGGGACTAGCGACTACGAGCAGTACTTC.

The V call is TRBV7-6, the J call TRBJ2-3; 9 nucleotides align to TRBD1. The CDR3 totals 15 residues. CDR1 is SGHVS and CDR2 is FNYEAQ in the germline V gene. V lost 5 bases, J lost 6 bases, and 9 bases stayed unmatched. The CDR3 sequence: CASSTTGGSGDTQYF. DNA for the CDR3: TGTGCCAGCAGCACGACAGGGGGTTCAGGGGATACGCAGTATTTT.

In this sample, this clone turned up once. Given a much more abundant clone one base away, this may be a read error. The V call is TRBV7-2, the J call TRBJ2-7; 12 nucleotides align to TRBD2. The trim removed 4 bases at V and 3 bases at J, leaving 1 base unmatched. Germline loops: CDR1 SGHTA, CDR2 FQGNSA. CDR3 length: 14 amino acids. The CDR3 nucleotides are TGTGCCAGCAGCTGGGGACTAGCGGGCTACGAGCAGTACTTC. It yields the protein CASSWGLAGYEQYF.

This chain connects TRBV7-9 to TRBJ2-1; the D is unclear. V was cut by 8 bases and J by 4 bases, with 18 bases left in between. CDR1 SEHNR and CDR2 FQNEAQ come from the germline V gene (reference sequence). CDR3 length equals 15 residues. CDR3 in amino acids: CASLNGQPLYNEQFF. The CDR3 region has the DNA TGTGCCAGCCTCAACGGCCAGCCCCTTTACAATGAGCAGTTCTTC.

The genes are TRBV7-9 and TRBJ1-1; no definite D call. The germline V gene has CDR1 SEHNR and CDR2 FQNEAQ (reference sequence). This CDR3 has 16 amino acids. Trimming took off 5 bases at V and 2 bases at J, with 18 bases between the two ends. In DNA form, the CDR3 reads TGTGCCAGCAGCCTAATCCCCGAAGAGGCTAACACTGAAGCTTTCTTT. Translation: CASSLIPEEANTEAFF.

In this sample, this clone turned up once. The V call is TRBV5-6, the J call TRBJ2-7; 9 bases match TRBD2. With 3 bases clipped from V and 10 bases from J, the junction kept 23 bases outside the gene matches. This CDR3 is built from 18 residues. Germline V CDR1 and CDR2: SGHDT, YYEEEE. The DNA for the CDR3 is TGTGCCAGCAGCTCCGCGGACCTATGGTCGCGGGGGGGTTCGGAACAGTACTTC. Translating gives CASSSADLWSRGGSEQYF.

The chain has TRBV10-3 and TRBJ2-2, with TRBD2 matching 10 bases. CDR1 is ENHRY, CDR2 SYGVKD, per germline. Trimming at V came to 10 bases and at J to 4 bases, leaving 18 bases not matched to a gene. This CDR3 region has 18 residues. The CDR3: CATGGVGLAGASTGELFF. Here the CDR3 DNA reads TGTGCCACCGGAGGGGTGGGGCTAGCGGGAGCGTCCACCGGGGAGCTGTTTTTT.

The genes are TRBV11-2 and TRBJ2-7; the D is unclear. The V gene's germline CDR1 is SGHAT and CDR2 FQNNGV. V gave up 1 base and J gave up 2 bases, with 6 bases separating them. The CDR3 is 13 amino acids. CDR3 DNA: TGTGCCAGCAGCTTAGCCTCCACCTACGAGCAGTACTTC. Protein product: CASSLASTYEQYF.